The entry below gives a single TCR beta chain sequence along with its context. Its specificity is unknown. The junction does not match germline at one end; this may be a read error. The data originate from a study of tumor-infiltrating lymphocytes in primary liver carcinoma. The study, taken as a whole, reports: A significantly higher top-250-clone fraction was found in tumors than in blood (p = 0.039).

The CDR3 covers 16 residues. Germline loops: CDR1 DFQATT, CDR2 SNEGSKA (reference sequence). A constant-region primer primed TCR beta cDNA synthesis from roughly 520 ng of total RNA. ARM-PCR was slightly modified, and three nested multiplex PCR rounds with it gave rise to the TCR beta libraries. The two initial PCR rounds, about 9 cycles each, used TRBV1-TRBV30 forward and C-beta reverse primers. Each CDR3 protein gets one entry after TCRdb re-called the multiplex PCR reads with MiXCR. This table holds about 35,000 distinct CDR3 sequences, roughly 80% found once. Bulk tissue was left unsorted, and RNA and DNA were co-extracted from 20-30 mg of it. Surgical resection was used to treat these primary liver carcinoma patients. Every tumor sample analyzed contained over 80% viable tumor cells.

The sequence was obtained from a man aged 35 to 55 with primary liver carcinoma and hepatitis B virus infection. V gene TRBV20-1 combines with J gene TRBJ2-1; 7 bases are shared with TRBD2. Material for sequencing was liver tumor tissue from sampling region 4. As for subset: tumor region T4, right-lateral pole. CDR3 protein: CNARDRRAGLYNEQFF. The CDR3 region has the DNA TGCAATGCTAGAGATCGGCGAGCGGGATTATACAATGAGCAGTTCTTC.